This T cell receptor (beta chain) came from a study of cytotoxic CD8 clonotypes in ibrutinib-treated CLL. Study as a whole: Approximately ten relapsed/refractory, roughly 15 treatment-naive; around 18 IGHV unmutated.

In the case of this clone: Antigen unknown.

Target depth was 1 in 200,000 to 1 in 1 million T cells, about 10x per clonotype. Method: immunoSEQ multiplex PCR; TCRdb's copy keeps in-frame clones and lacks some. The sample holds about 5,500 clones, 65% to 70% seen once. Trimming shortened V by 1 base and J by 2 bases, and 4 bases separated the two germline ends. Germline CDR1 SGHTA, CDR2 FQGTGA. This CDR3 spans 13 amino acids. Study observations and caveats: Clonality was elevated at ibrutinib response and had returned toward baseline at progression. Baseline clonality, higher than in age-matched healthy donors, tracked circulating CD8+ T-cell counts.

The J gene is TRBJ2-3, the V gene TRBV7-3; D is uncertain. Sequenced material: PBMCs, taken before ibrutinib treatment. The clonotype originates from a human donor with chronic lymphocytic leukemia. This CDR3 reads CASSLRPTDTQYF. DNA of the CDR3: TGTGCCAGCAGCTTAAGACCCACAGATACGCAGTATTTT.